A single T cell receptor (beta chain) is shown here with its context. Study processing details: Reference gene primer amplification in the assay estimated nucleated cell counts. Method: immunoSEQ multiplex PCR; TCRdb's copy keeps in-frame clones and lacks some. That table furnishes V, J and clone size, whereas the DNA furnished D and trimming. Here the sample spans 120,000 or so clones, roughly nine tenths being singletons. These data are taken from a study of blood T cell repertoires in COVID-19. The CDR3 is made up of 15 amino acids. Deletions cut 1 base from V and 4 bases from J, with 13 bases between. Germline values: CDR1 SGHNT, CDR2 YENEEA.

The TCR sequence derives from a human donor in a cohort sampled during active COVID-19. The chain links TRBV11-3 to TRBJ1-1, with D tentatively TRBD1 (5 bases). Sequenced input: peripheral blood. The CDR3: CASSLGPRAGTEAFF. CDR3 DNA sequence: TGTGCCAGCAGCTTAGGGCCCAGGGCTGGCACTGAAGCTTTCTTT.